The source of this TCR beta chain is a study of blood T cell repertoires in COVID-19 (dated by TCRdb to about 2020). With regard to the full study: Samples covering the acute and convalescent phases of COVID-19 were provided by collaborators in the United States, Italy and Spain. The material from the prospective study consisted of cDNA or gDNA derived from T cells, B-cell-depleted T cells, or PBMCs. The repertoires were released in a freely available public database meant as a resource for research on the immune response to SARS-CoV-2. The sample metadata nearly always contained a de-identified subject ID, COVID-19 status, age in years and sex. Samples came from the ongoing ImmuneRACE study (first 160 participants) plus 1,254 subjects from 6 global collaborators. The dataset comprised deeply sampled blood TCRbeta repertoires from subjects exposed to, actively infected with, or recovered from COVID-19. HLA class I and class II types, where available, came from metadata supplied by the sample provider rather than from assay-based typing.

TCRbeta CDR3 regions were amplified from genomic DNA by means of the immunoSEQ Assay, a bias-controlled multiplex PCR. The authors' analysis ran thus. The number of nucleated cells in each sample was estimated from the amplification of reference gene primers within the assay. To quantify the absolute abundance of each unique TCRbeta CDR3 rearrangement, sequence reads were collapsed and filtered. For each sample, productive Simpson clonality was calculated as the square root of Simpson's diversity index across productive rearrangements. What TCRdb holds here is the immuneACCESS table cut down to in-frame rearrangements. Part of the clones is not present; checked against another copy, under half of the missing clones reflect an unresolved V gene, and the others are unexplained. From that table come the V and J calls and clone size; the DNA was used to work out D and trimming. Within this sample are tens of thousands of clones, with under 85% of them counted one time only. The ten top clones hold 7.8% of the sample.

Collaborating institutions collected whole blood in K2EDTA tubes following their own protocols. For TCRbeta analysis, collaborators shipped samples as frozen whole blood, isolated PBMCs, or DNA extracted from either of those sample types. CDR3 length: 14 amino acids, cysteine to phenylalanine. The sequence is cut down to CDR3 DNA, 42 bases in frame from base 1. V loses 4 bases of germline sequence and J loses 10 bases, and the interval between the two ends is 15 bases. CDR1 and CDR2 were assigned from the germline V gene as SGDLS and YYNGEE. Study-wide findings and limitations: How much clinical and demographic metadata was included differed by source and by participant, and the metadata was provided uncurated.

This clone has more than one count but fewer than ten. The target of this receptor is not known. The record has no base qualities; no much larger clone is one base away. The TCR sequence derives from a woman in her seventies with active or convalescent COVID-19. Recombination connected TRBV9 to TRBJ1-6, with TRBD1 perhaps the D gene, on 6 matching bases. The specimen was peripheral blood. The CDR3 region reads CASSLRGVSSPLHF. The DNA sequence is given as TGTGCCAGCAGCCTCAGGGGTGTATCCTCACCCCTCCACTTT.